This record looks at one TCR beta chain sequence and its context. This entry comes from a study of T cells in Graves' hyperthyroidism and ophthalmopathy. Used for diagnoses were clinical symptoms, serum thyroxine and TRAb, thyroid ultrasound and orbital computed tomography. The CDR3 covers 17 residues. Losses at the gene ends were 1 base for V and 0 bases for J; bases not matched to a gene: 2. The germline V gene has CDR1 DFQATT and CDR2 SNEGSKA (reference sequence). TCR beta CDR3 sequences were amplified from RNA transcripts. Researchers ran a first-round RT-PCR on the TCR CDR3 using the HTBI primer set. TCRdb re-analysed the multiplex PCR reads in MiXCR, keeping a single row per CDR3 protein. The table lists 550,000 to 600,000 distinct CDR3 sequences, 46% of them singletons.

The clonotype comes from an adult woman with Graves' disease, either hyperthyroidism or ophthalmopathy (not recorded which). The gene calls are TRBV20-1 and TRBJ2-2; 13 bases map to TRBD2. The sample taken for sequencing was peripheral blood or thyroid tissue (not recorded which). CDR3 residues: CSARVLAGGANTGELFF. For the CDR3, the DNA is TGCAGTGCTAGAGTACTAGCGGGAGGGGCGAACACCGGGGAGCTGTTTTTT.